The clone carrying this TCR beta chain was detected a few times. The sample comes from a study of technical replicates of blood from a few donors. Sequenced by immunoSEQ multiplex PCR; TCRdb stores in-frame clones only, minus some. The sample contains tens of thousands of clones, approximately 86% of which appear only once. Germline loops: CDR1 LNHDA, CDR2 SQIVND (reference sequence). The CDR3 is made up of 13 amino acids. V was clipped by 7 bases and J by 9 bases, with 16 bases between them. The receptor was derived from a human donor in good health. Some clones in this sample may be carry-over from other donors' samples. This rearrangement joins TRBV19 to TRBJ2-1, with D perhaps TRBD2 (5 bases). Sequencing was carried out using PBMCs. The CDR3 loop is CASTRTPAGEQFF. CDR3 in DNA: TGTGCCAGTACAAGGACCCCGGCGGGTGAGCAGTTCTTC.